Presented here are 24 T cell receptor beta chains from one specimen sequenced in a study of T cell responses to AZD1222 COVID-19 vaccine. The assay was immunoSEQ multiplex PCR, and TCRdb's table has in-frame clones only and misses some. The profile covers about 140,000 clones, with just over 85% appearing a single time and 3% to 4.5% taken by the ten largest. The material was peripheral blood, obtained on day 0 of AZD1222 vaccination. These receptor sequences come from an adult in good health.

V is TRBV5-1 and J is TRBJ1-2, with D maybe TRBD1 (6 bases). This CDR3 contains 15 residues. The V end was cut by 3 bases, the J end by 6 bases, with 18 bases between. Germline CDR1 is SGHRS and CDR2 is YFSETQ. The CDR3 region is CASSWQEGEVDGYTF. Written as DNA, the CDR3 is TGCGCCAGCAGCTGGCAAGAGGGGGAAGTCGATGGCTACACCTTC.

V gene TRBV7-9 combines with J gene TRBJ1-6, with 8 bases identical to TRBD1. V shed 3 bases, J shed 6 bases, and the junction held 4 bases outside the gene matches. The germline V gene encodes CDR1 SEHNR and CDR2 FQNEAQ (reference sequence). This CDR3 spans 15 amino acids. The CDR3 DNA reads TGTGCCAGCAGCTTGGACAGGGCCCCTAATTCACCCCTCCACTTT. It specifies CASSLDRAPNSPLHF.

DNA for the CDR3: TGTGCCAGCAGCCTAACAGGCGGTGAGCAGTTCTTC. This translates into CASSLTGGEQFF. The gene calls are TRBV5-4 and TRBJ2-1; TRBD1 might be the D (5 bases). This CDR3 has 12 amino acids. V was cut by 4 bases and J by 9 bases, with 11 bases left in between. The V gene's germline CDR1 is SGHNT and CDR2 YYREEE (reference sequence). The variable domain in full, with the rest retrieved from reference TRBV5-4 and TRBJ2-1, is ETGVTQSPTHLIKTRGQQVTLRCSSQSGHNTVSWYQQALGQGPQFIFQYYREEENGRGNFPPRFSGLQFPNYSSELNVNALELDDSALYLCASSLTGGEQFFGPGTRLTVL.

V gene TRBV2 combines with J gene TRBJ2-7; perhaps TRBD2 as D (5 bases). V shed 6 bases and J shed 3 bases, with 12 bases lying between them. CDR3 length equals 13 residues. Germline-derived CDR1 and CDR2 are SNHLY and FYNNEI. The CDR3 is CASRPGYYYEQYF. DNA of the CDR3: TGTGCCAGCAGACCGGGATACTACTACGAGCAGTACTTC.

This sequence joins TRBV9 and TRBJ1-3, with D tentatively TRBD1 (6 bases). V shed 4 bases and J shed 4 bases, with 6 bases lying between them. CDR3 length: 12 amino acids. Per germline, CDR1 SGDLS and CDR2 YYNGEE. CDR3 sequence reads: CASSTGGNTIYF. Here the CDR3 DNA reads TGTGCCAGCAGCACAGGGGGAAACACCATATATTTT.

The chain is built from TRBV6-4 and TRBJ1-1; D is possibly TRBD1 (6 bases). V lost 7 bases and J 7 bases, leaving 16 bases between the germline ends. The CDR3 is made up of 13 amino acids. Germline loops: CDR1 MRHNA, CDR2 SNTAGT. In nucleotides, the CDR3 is TGTGCCAGCATGTCCGGGGGCAAGGGTGAAGCTTTCTTT. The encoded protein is CASMSGGKGEAFF.

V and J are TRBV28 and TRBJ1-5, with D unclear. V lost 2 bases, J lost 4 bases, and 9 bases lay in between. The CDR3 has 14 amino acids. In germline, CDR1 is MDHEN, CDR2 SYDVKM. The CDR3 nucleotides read TGTGCCAGCAGTTTACCTTTAGGTAATCAGCCCCAGCATTTT. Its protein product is CASSLPLGNQPQHF.

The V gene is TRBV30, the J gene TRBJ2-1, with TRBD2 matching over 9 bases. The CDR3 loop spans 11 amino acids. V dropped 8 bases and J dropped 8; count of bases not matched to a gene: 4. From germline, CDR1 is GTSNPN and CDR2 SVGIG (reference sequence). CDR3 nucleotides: TGTGCCCGAACTAGCGGGTATGAGCAGTTCTTC. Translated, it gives CARTSGYEQFF. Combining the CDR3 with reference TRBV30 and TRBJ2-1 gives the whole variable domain SQTIHQWPATLVQPVGSPLSLECTVEGTSNPNLYWYRQAAGRGLQLLFYSVGIGQISSEVPQNLSASRPQDRQFILSSKKLLLSDSGFYLCARTSGYEQFFGPGTRLTVL.

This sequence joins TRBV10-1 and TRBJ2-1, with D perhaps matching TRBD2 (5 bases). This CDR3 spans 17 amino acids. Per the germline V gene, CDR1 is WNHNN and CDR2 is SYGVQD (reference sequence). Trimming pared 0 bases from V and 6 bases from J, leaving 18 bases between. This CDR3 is CASSESTPSGKGNEQFF. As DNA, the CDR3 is TGCGCCAGCAGTGAGTCGACCCCCTCGGGGAAAGGCAATGAGCAGTTCTTC.

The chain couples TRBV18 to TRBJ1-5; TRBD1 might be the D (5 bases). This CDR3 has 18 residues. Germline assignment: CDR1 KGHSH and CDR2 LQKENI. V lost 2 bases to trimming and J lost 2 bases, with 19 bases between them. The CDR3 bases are TGTGCCAGCTCACCATCGAATTCAAGGGGAAGTGGCAATCAGCCCCAGCATTTT. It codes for CASSPSNSRGSGNQPQHF.

The CDR3 nucleotides read TGTGCCAGCAGCTTTTTCACAGATACGCAGTATTTT. Translated: CASSFFTDTQYF. This chain links TRBV7-2 with TRBJ2-3; D gene unclear. Germline assignment: CDR1 SGHTA and CDR2 FQGNSA. The CDR3 length is 12 residues. Trimming pared 3 bases from V and 2 bases from J, leaving 3 bases between.

In DNA form, the CDR3 reads TGCGCCAGCAGCCAAGGGGCTGGGGGCGACACAGATACGCAGTATTTT. It is translated as CASSQGAGGDTDTQYF. This rearrangement joins TRBV4-3 to TRBJ2-3; D possibly corresponds to TRBD1 (6 bases). V was trimmed by 1 base and J by 2 bases, leaving 13 bases between them. CDR3 length equals 16 residues. Germline V gene sequence: CDR1 LGHNA, CDR2 YSLEER.

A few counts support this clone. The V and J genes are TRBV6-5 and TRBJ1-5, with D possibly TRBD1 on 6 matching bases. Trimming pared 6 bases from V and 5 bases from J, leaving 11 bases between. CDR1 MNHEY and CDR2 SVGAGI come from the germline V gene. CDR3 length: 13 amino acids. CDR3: CASRRGPDQPQHF. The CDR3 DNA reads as TGTGCCAGCAGACGGGGGCCTGATCAGCCCCAGCATTTT.

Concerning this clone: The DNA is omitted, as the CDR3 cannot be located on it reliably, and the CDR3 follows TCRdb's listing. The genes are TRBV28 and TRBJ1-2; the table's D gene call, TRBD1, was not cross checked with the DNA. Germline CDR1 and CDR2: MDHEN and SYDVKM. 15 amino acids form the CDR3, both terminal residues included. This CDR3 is CASSTSGQGNYGYTF.

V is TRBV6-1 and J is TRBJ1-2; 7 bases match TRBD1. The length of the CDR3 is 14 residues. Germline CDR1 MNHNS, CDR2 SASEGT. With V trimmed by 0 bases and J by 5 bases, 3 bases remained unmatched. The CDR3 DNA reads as TGTGCCAGCAGTGAAGCCCGGGACAGATATGGCTACACCTTC. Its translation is CASSEARDRYGYTF.

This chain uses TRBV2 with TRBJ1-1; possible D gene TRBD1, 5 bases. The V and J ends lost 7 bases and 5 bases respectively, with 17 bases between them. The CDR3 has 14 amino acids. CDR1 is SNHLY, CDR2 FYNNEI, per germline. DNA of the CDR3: TGTGCCAGCACCCGAGACAGTATTTGGACTGAAGCTTTCTTT. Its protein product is CASTRDSIWTEAFF.

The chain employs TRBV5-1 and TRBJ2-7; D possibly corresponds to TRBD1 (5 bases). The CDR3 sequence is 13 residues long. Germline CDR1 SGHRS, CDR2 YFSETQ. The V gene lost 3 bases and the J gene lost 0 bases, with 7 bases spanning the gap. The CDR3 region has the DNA TGCGCCAGCAGCTCGGACATCTCCTACGAGCAGTACTTC. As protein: CASSSDISYEQYF.

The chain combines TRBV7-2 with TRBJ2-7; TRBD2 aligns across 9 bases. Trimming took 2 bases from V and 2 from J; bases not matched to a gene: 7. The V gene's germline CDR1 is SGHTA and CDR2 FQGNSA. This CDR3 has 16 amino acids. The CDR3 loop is CASSLPLAGPPYEQYF. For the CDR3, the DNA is TGTGCCAGCAGCTTACCCCTAGCGGGACCCCCCTACGAGCAGTACTTC.

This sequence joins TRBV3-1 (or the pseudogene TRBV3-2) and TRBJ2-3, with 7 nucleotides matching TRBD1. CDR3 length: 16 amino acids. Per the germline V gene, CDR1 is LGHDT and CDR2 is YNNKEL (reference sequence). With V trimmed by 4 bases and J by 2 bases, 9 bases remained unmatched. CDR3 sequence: CASSLLSGQNTDTQYF. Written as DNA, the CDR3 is TGTGCCAGCAGCCTCCTCTCGGGACAGAACACAGATACGCAGTATTTT.

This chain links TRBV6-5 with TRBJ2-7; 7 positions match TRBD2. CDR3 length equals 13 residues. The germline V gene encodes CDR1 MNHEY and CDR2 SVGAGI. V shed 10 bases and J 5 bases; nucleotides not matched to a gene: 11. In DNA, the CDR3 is TGTGCCACTGGGGGTGGGAGGGCCCACGAGCAGTACTTC. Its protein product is CATGGGRAHEQYF.

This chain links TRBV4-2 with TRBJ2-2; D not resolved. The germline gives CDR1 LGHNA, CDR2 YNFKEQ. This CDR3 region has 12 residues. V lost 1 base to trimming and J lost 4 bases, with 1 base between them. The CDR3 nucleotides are TGTGCCAGCAGCCAAGCCACCGGGGAGCTGTTTTTT. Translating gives CASSQATGELFF.

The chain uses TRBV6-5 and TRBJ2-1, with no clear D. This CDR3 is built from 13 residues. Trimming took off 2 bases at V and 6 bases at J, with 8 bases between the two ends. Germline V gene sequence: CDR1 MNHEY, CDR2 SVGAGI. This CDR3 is CASSYASVNEQFF. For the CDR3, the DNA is TGTGCCAGCAGTTACGCTAGTGTCAATGAGCAGTTCTTC.

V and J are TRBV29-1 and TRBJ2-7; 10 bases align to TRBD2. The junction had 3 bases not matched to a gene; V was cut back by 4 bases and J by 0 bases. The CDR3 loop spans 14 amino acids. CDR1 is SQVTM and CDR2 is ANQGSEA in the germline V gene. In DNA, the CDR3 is TGCAGCGTTGTGGGACTAGCGAGCTCCTACGAGCAGTACTTC. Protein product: CSVVGLASSYEQYF.

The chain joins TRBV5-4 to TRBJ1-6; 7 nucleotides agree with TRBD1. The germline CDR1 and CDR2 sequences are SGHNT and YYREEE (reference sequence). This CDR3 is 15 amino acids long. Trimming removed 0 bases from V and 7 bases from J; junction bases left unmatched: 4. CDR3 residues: CASSLGTGLNSPLHF. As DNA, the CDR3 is TGTGCCAGCAGCTTGGGGACAGGTCTAAATTCACCCCTCCACTTT.